This paragraph reports one TCR beta chain. The data were taken from a study of blood T cell repertoires in COVID-19. About the research overall: Nucleic acid was either cDNA or gDNA, and it came from T cells, B-cell-depleted T cells, or PBMCs.

Methods used by the authors: Reference gene primer amplification in the assay estimated nucleated cell counts. Assay: immunoSEQ multiplex PCR; the TCRdb copy retains only in-frame clones and omits some. V and J calls and clone size follow that table, whereas D and trimming were derived from the DNA. This table holds over 200,000 clones, approximately 84% found once. With V trimmed by 2 bases and J by 3 bases, 6 bases remained unmatched. This CDR3 contains 15 residues. Germline CDR1 MNHEY, CDR2 SVGAGI. The receptor comes from a middle-aged man with active or convalescent COVID-19. Sequences were obtained from peripheral blood. The V call is TRBV6-5, the J call TRBJ2-7; 8 nucleotides align to TRBD1. As DNA, the CDR3 is TGTGCCAGCAGTTACGCCCCTGACAGGGGCTACGAGCAGTACTTC. Protein: CASSYAPDRGYEQYF.